This is a list of T cell receptor beta chains from one sample in a study of cytomegalovirus exposure and HLA in healthy donors. The method was immunoSEQ multiplex PCR; TCRdb's version includes in-frame clones alone and lacks a portion of them. The sample lists around 130,000 clones; 81% were seen once. What was sequenced was PBMCs. Receptors were obtained from a woman aged 35 to 49 in good health and CMV-seronegative. Both conserved end residues are trimmed from each CDR3.

j_call v_call cdr3_aa
TRBJ1-6 TRBV6-1 ASSEGTVYNSPLH
TRBJ1-1 TRBV18 ASSQGQNTEAF
TRBJ2-3 TRBV28 ASTRGFPDTQY
TRBJ2-3 TRBV19 ASSTTVTSTDTQY
TRBJ2-7 TRBV6-5 ASSYRQGRSEQY
TRBJ2-7 TRBV4-1 ASSQIAGGSYEQY
TRBJ2-3 TRBV27 ASRLAGVTDTQY
TRBJ2-7 TRBV18 ASSPRDRAASGRYEQY
TRBJ1-1 TRBV6-1 ASSEVMGGLNTEAF
TRBJ2-1 TRBV9 ASSSLTSAPIDEQF
TRBJ2-7 TRBV28 ASSPRQGTYEQY
TRBJ2-3 TRBV10-3 AIRTGASTDTQY
TRBJ2-5 TRBV27 ASSSGGPGTQY
TRBJ1-1 TRBV7-9 ASSRTGGGNTEAF
TRBJ1-1 TRBV19 ASSIESTVPGAEAF
TRBJ2-2 TRBV10-3 AISDAGDTGELF
TRBJ2-1 TRBV19 ASSGPGRNEQF
TRBJ2-2 TRBV4-3 AIAGGLAGTGELF
TRBJ1-2 TRBV6-1 ASSESRGAGGYT
TRBJ1-2 TRBV5-4 ASSWDYETGGFGYT
TRBJ1-1 TRBV7-9 SSSIPRDRDIEAF
TRBJ2-7 TRBV2 ASRGLYYEQY
TRBJ1-1 TRBV2 ASSHGQGAPTEAF
TRBJ1-2 TRBV30 AWSRGRNALPYGYT
- TRBV4-1 ASSQAPSTVYEQY
TRBJ1-2 TRBV6-1 ASSEAAGGAYGYT
TRBJ2-1 TRBV5-1 ASSLGLAGNEQF
TRBJ1-5 TRBV19 ASSLYRGADQPQH
TRBJ1-1 TRBV10-1 ASSSGQGIRAEAF
TRBJ2-3 TRBV5-1 ASRPVGRYTDTQY
TRBJ1-6 TRBV19 ASSRNRDTPYPLH
TRBJ2-3 TRBV5-4 ASSRPGTSGGAISDTQY
TRBJ2-7 TRBV7-3 ASSLDSIRTYEQY
TRBJ2-1 TRBV2 ASGRKGNEQF
TRBJ2-3 TRBV28 ASSFTQDPRGTQDTQY
TRBJ1-1 TRBV5-1 ASSLGTGRLDTEAF
TRBJ1-1 TRBV4-2 ASSPFDREFTEAF
TRBJ2-7 TRBV10-1 ASSAAGGAEQY
TRBJ2-3 TRBV5-1 ASSLEGSSTDTQY
TRBJ2-5 TRBV27 ASSRGGSETQY
TRBJ2-5 TRBV5-1 ASSARQGAETQY
TRBJ2-7 TRBV6-1 ASQGLAASYEQY
TRBJ2-1 TRBV7-3 ASSLTLAGGYNEQF
TRBJ1-1 TRBV2 ASSEDGGAGNTEAF
TRBJ2-1 TRBV9 ASSVAAAGSNEQF
TRBJ1-5 TRBV11-2 ASSLGDRINQPQH
TRBJ2-3 TRBV4-1 ASSQGTSGRSTDTQY
TRBJ2-1 TRBV7-2 ASSLAGTYNEQF
TRBJ2-1 TRBV2 ASSTVTSEGEQF
TRBJ2-2 TRBV6-1 ASRGSGELF
TRBJ2-7 TRBV5-1 ASSLVEVAVLGVNEQY